The clone carrying this T cell receptor beta chain came up a few times. Its antigen is currently unknown. This entry comes from a study of response to subunit inactivated influenza vaccine. The CDR3 is made up of 16 amino acids. With V trimmed by 5 bases and J by 0 bases, 8 bases remained unmatched. The V gene's germline CDR1 is SGHTA and CDR2 FQGNSA. Study observations and caveats: The authors suggested that every seasonal influenza vaccination recruits few new T cells.

MiXCR, applied by TCRdb to the RT-PCR reads, yields one record per CDR3 protein. The table lists 550,000 to 600,000 distinct CDR3 sequences, 12% of them singletons, with 9.5% to 13% in the top ten. This TCR was sampled from a man between 50 and 59 years old who received an inactivated influenza vaccine. This rearrangement joins TRBV7-2 to TRBJ2-3; 7 nucleotides align to TRBD2. The sample in question was PBMCs from blood, obtained on the day of vaccination. CDR3: CASSPGGSGSTDTQYF. In nucleotides, the CDR3 is TGTGCCAGCAGCCCCGGGGGTAGCGGGAGCACAGATACGCAGTATTTT. The complete variable domain, with remaining parts taken from reference TRBV7-2 and TRBJ2-3, reads GAGVSQSPSNKVTEKGKDVELRCDPISGHTALYWYRQSLGQGLEFLIYFQGNSAPDKSGLPSDRFSAERTGGSVSTLTIQRTQQEDSAVYLCASSPGGSGSTDTQYFGPGTRLTVL.